These T cell receptor beta chains were read from a single sample in a study of blood T cell repertoires in COVID-19. Method: immunoSEQ multiplex PCR; TCRdb's copy keeps in-frame clones and lacks some. The top ten clones hold 4.1% of a sample with some 280,000 clones, around four fifths of them seen once. Specimen: peripheral blood. The receptors shown here come from a woman aged 45 to 65 with active or convalescent COVID-19. Both conserved end residues are part of each CDR3. The D gene is left open where the match is weak. Clone sizes are given selectively: once, few, many, or a class where the clone is expanded.

d_call j_call clone_size v_call cdr3_aa cdr3_nt
- TRBJ2-7 - TRBV5-4 CASSLESYEQYF TGTGCCAGCAGCTTGGAGAGCTACGAGCAGTACTTC
TRBD1 TRBJ1-6 - TRBV6-6 CATTDRGNSPLHF TGTGCCACCACCGACAGGGGTAATTCACCCCTCCACTTT
- TRBJ1-2 - TRBV7-9 CASSPGTWGHGYTF TGTGCCAGCAGCCCAGGGACTTGGGGCCATGGCTACACCTTC
TRBD2 TRBJ2-7 - TRBV7-2 CASSLTSTTYEQYF TGTGCCAGCAGCTTGACTAGCACTACCTACGAGCAGTACTTC
- TRBJ1-2 - TRBV28 CASSSPGYGYTF TGTGCCAGCAGTTCTCCCGGCTATGGCTACACCTTC
TRBD1 TRBJ1-3 once TRBV2 CASSGDRGNTIYF TGTGCCAGCAGTGGGGACAGGGGGAACACCATATATTTT
TRBD1 TRBJ1-2 - TRBV6-5 CASRLRGYNYGYTF TGTGCCAGCAGGCTCAGGGGGTACAACTATGGCTACACCTTC
- TRBJ2-3 - TRBV29-1 CSVETGITDTQYF TGCAGCGTTGAAACAGGTATCACAGATACGCAGTATTTT
- TRBJ2-1 many TRBV9 CASSVSGNEQFF TGTGCCAGCAGCGTCTCAGGGAATGAGCAGTTCTTC
TRBD2 TRBJ2-1 - TRBV9 CASSVELAWVSYNEQFF TGTGCCAGCAGCGTAGAACTAGCGTGGGTCTCCTACAATGAGCAGTTCTTC
- TRBJ2-2 - TRBV5-4 CASSLGDRGAGELFF TGTGCCAGCAGCTTGGGGGACCGCGGGGCCGGGGAGCTGTTTTTT
TRBD1 TRBJ2-6 - TRBV28 CASSPATGGATGANVLTF TGTGCCAGCAGTCCCGCGACAGGGGGCGCAACTGGGGCCAACGTCCTGACTTTC
TRBD2 TRBJ2-3 - TRBV2 CASTPGTSGRVSFGGTDTQYF TGTGCCAGCACCCCCGGGACTAGCGGGAGGGTATCGTTCGGGGGCACAGATACGCAGTATTTT
- TRBJ2-7 - TRBV7-2 CASSLSSGAYEQYF TGTGCCAGCAGCTTATCTTCAGGGGCCTACGAGCAGTACTTC
TRBD1 TRBJ1-6 - TRBV7-9 CASSSLSGQDSPLHF TGTGCCAGCAGCTCTCTCTCGGGACAGGATTCACCCCTCCACTTT
- TRBJ2-2 - TRBV21-1 CASSLPLEGQSSGELFF TGTGCCAGCAGCCTTCCTCTCGAGGGACAGTCCAGCGGGGAGCTGTTTTTT
- TRBJ2-7 - TRBV4-1 CASSQVGNVYEQYF TGCGCCAGCAGCCAAGTCGGGAACGTCTACGAGCAGTACTTC
TRBD2 TRBJ2-1 - TRBV15 CATSRDPGGPGNEQFF TGTGCCACCAGCAGAGACCCGGGAGGGCCGGGCAATGAGCAGTTCTTC
TRBD1 TRBJ1-1 once TRBV4-1 CASSQDRTQGRGTEAFF TGCGCCAGCAGCCAAGATCGAACACAGGGGAGAGGAACTGAAGCTTTCTTT
- TRBJ2-5 - TRBV5-1 CASSLLGGQTQYF TGCGCCAGCAGCTTGTTAGGTGGGCAGACCCAGTACTTC
- TRBJ2-2 - TRBV11-2 CASRAQGAGELFF TGTGCCAGCAGGGCACAGGGTGCCGGGGAGCTGTTTTTT
TRBD1 TRBJ2-4 - TRBV29-1 CSVVGDSSHIQYF TGCAGCGTTGTGGGGGACAGCTCCCACATTCAGTACTTC
TRBD2 TRBJ2-1 - TRBV10-3 CAMGTSSHNEQFF TGTGCCATGGGGACTAGCTCTCACAATGAGCAGTTCTTC
- TRBJ1-1 - TRBV10-3 CAISGDSGILGNTEAFF TGTGCCATCAGTGGGGATTCCGGGATCCTTGGGAACACTGAAGCTTTCTTT
- TRBJ1-2 few TRBV4-2 CASSPDEGSFYGYTF TGTGCCAGCAGCCCAGATGAGGGATCCTTCTATGGCTACACCTTC
- TRBJ2-5 - TRBV12-3/TRBV12-4 CASSSREETQYF TGTGCCAGCAGCTCCAGGGAAGAGACCCAGTACTTC
TRBD2 TRBJ2-2 - TRBV3-1/TRBV3-2 CASSQDRGRAGELFF TGTGCCAGCAGCCAAGATCGCGGGAGAGCCGGGGAGCTGTTTTTT
TRBD2 TRBJ2-7 - TRBV10-1 CASSIRPAGGYYEQYF TGCGCCAGCAGTATCCGACCAGCGGGGGGATACTACGAGCAGTACTTC
- TRBJ2-7 - TRBV5-1 CASSPRDSLSYEQYF TGCGCCAGCAGCCCCCGGGACTCCCTCTCCTACGAGCAGTACTTC
- TRBJ2-2 - TRBV7-9 CASSLEGKGELFF TGTGCCAGCAGCTTAGAGGGGAAAGGGGAGCTGTTTTTT
- TRBJ1-1 - TRBV18 CASSSLPGNTEAFF TGTGCCAGCTCCTCTCTACCGGGGAACACTGAAGCTTTCTTT
- TRBJ1-2 - TRBV5-5 CASSLSGGNGYTF TGTGCCAGCAGCTTGTCTGGGGGGAATGGCTACACCTTC
TRBD1 TRBJ1-1 once TRBV10-3 CAISPGAGTGGWRAFF TGTGCCATCAGTCCCGGCGCGGGGACAGGGGGCTGGCGGGCTTTCTTT
- TRBJ1-1 - TRBV15 CATSKITVNTEAFF TGTGCCACCAGCAAAATCACTGTGAACACTGAAGCTTTCTTT
TRBD1 TRBJ1-2 - TRBV5-1 CASSLEGQNYGYTF TGCGCCAGCAGCTTGGAGGGACAGAACTATGGCTACACCTTC
TRBD1 TRBJ1-6 - TRBV30 CAWSVQGLNSPLHF TGTGCCTGGAGTGTACAGGGGCTGAATTCACCCCTCCACTTT
- TRBJ1-2 - TRBV2 CASSEMGGQRTGYTF TGTGCCAGCAGTGAAATGGGGGGGCAAAGAACTGGCTACACCTTC
TRBD2 TRBJ2-1 - TRBV19 CASSRGLAGESLHNEQFF TGTGCCAGTAGTAGGGGACTAGCGGGAGAGTCACTCCACAATGAGCAGTTCTTC
TRBD2 TRBJ2-2 - TRBV5-4 CASSPLAGRGTGELFF TGTGCCAGCAGCCCCCTAGCGGGAAGAGGAACCGGGGAGCTGTTTTTT
- TRBJ2-5 - TRBV3-1/TRBV3-2 CASRMKTGGEGETQYF TGTGCCAGCAGAATGAAAACTGGCGGAGAGGGAGAGACCCAGTACTTC
TRBD1 TRBJ2-2 - TRBV5-1 CASSSGQGNTGELFF TGCGCCAGTTCCTCGGGACAGGGGAACACCGGGGAGCTGTTTTTT
TRBD2 TRBJ2-3 few TRBV27 CASSSRSSGSTQYF TGTGCCAGCAGTTCCCGTTCTAGCGGGAGTACGCAGTATTTT
TRBD2 TRBJ2-3 - TRBV9 CASSVGLAGSLSSTDTQYF TGTGCCAGCAGCGTAGGTCTAGCGGGATCCCTTTCTAGCACAGATACGCAGTATTTT
TRBD1 TRBJ1-2 - TRBV11-2 CASSYGTVYGYTF TGTGCCAGCAGCTACGGGACAGTCTATGGCTACACCTTC
TRBD1 TRBJ1-5 - TRBV7-8 CASSPTGTGDQPQHF TGTGCCAGCAGCCCAACAGGGACAGGGGATCAGCCCCAGCATTTT
- TRBJ1-2 - TRBV25-1 CASSRGGGYTF TGTGCCAGCAGTAGGGGTGGGGGCTACACCTTC
- TRBJ1-5 - TRBV4-2 CASSPDGGSNQPQHF TGTGCCAGCAGCCCAGATGGGGGGAGCAATCAGCCCCAGCATTTT